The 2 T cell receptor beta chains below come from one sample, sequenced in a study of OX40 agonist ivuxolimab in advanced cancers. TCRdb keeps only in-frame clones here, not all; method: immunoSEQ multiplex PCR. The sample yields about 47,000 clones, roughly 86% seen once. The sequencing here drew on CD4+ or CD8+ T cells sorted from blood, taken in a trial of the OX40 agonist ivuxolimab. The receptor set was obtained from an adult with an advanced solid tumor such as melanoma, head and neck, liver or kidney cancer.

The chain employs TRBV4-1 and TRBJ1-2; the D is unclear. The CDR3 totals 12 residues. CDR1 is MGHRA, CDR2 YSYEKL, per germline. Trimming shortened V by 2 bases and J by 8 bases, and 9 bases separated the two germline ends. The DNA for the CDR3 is TGCGCCAGCAGCCAACTGGAGGAGGGCTACACCTTC. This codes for CASSQLEEGYTF.

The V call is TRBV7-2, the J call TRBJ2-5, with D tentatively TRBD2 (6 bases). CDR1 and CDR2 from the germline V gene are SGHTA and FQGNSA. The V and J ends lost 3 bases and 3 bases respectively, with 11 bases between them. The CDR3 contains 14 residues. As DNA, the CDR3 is TGTGCCAGCAGCTTCCAGGGCGGGGAAGAGACCCAGTACTTC. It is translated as CASSFQGGEETQYF.